This T cell receptor (beta chain) was identified in a study of blood T cells in healthy people across ages. This clonotype has ten or more counts. Then a second PCR, running roughly 7 to 11 cycles, was carried out with a sample-barcoded 5' primer and a J-beta primer mix. TCRdb passed the 5' RACE reads through MiXCR, listing each CDR3 protein once. The sample carries 550,000 to 700,000 distinct CDR3 sequences, roughly 28% recorded once. V trimming: 6 bases; J trimming: 4 bases; junction bases outside the gene matches: 12. Per the germline V gene, CDR1 is DFQATT and CDR2 is SNEGSKA (reference sequence). The CDR3 consists of 15 residues.

The receptor comes from a woman in her sixties or seventies in good health. The chain joins TRBV20-1 to TRBJ2-5; TRBD1 aligns across 9 bases. Sequenced material: blood. CDR3 nucleotide sequence: TGCAGTGCAAAGCCCCCGGGACAGGGAGGAGAGACCCAGTACTTC. Translating it yields CSAKPPGQGGETQYF.